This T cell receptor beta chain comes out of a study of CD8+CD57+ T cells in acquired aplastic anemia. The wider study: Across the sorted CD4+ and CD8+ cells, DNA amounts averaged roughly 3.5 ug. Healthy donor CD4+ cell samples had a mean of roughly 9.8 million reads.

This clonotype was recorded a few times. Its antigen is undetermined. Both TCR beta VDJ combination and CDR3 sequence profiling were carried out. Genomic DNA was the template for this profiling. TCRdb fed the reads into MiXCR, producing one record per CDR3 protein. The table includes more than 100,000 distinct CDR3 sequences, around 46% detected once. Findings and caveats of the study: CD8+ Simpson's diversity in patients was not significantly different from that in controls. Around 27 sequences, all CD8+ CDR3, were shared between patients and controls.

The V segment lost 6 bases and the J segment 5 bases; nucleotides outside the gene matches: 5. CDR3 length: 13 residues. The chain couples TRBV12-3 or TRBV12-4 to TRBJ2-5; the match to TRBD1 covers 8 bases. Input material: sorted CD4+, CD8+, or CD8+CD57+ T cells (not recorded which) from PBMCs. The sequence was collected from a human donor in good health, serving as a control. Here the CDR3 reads CASSLRDRETQYF. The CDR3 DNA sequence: TGTGCCAGCAGCCTCCGGGACAGGGAGACCCAGTACTTC.